This T cell receptor (beta chain) was documented in a study of blood T cell repertoires in COVID-19. Overall study context: COVID-19 samples collected from the United States, Italy and Spain covered acute and convalescent phases.

Repertoires were generated with immunoSEQ multiplex PCR, while TCRdb's copy carries only in-frame clones and drops some. Of 35,000 to 45,000 clones listed, more than 75% are singletons. Trimming removed 3 bases at V and 3 bases at J, with 3 bases between. CDR3 length equals 12 residues. Per germline, CDR1 LNHDA and CDR2 SQIVND (reference sequence). The chain joins TRBV19 to TRBJ1-3; D is unresolved. The sequence derives from a man between 65 and 85 years old with acute or convalescent COVID-19. Sequenced: peripheral blood. The CDR3 reads CASSMSGNTIYF. The CDR3 bases are TGTGCCAGTAGTATGAGTGGAAACACCATATATTTT.